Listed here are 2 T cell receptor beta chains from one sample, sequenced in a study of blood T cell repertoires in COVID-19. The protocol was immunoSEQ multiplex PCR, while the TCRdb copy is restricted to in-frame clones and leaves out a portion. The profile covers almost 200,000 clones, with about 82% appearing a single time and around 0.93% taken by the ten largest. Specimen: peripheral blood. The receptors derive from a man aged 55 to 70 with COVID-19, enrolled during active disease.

The CDR3 coding sequence is TGCGCCAGCAGTGAGTCAGGGACAGGGAGTTACGAGCAGTACTTC. It yields the protein CASSESGTGSYEQYF. The chain joins TRBV10-2 to TRBJ2-7; 9 positions match TRBD1. The CDR3 covers 15 residues. Per the germline V gene, CDR1 is WSHSY and CDR2 is SAAADI. Trimming at V came to 0 bases and at J to 4 bases, leaving 4 bases not matched to a gene.

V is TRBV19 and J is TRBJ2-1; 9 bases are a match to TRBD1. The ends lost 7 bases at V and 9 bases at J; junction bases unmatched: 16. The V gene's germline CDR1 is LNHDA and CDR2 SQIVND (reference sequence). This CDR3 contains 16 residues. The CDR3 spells CASTPTPGDRELEQFF. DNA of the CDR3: TGTGCCAGTACCCCAACTCCCGGGGACAGGGAGCTTGAGCAGTTCTTC.